These 25 T cell receptor beta chains share one sample of origin, sequenced in a study of T-cell reconstitution after alpha-beta-depleted transplantation in children. The library targeted TCRbeta and was prepared with unique molecular identifiers. One entry per CDR3 protein results from TCRdb running MiXCR on the PCR reads. The top ten clones hold 0.79% of a sample with 600,000 to 700,000 distinct CDR3 sequences, over 10% of them seen once. The sample here was PBMCs, taken before TCRalphabeta/CD19-depleted stem cell transplant. These receptor sequences come from a girl aged 2 to 10 with congenital amegakaryocytic thrombocytopenia, due to receive a stem cell transplant.

There are a few counts of this clonotype. This rearrangement joins TRBV5-1 to TRBJ2-1; 7 bases are shared with TRBD2. V gave up 0 bases and J gave up 1 base; unmatched junction bases: 7. Looked up from germline, CDR1 is SGHRS and CDR2 is YFSETQ. This CDR3 comprises 17 residues. This CDR3 is CASSLGGGGRSYNEQFF. The CDR3 nucleotides are TGCGCCAGCAGCTTGGGGGGGGGAGGAAGGTCCTACAATGAGCAGTTCTTC. Full variable domain (remainder filled in from reference TRBV5-1 and TRBJ2-1): KAGVTQTPRYLIKTRGQQVTLSCSPISGHRSVSWYQQTPGQGLQFLFEYFSETQRNKGNFPGRFSGRQFSNSRSEMNVSTLELGDSALYLCASSLGGGGRSYNEQFFGPGTRLTVL.

The genes are TRBV9 and TRBJ2-3, with D possibly being TRBD1 (5 bases). CDR1 and CDR2 from the germline V gene are SGDLS and YYNGEE. Deletions cut 4 bases from V and 4 bases from J, with 16 bases between. CDR3 length equals 15 residues. The CDR3 nucleotides read TGTGCCAGCAGCTCTAGGGGCAGTTTTTCAGATACGCAGTATTTT. It yields the protein CASSSRGSFSDTQYF. Drawing the rest from reference TRBV9 and TRBJ2-3, the complete variable domain is DSGVTQTPKHLITATGQRVTLRCSPRSGDLSVYWYQQSLDQGLQFLIQYYNGEERAKGNILERFSAQQFPDLHSELNLSSLELGDSALYFCASSSRGSFSDTQYFGPGTRLTVL.

The chain recombines TRBV7-9 with TRBJ2-3; either TRBD1 or TRBD2 may fit D (5 bases each). The germline gives CDR1 SEHNR, CDR2 FQNEAQ (reference sequence). The CDR3 extends over 17 amino acids. Trimming took off 1 base at V and 2 bases at J, with 16 bases between the two ends. The DNA of the CDR3 is TGTGCCAGCAGCTTAGGTCGTCGGGTCGGGACCACAGATACGCAGTATTTT. This translates into CASSLGRRVGTTDTQYF.

This clonotype was detected many times. CDR3 protein: CASSTPREGTDTQYF. CDR3 DNA sequence: TGTGCCAGCAGCACCCCCCGGGAGGGAACAGATACGCAGTATTTT. The chain employs TRBV11-2 and TRBJ2-3; TRBD2 matches at 8 bases. The CDR3 is 15 residues long. V lost 5 bases to trimming and J lost 3 bases; unmatched junction nucleotides: 7. Germline assignment: CDR1 SGHAT and CDR2 FQNNGV.

The chain recombines TRBV5-6 with TRBJ2-2; the match to TRBD2 covers 7 bases. CDR1 is SGHDT, CDR2 YYEEEE, per germline. The V and J ends lost 4 bases and 2 bases, in that order; junction bases with no gene match: 5. The CDR3 runs 15 residues. Written as DNA, the CDR3 is TGTGCCAGCAGCGCGGGAGCTTTTAACACCGGGGAGCTGTTTTTT. This encodes CASSAGAFNTGELFF.

The sample holds a few counts of this clonotype. The chain recombines TRBV5-1 with TRBJ2-7; D possibly corresponds to TRBD2 (6 bases). The CDR3 spans 14 residues. V was clipped by 4 bases and J by 3 bases, with 14 bases between them. Per germline, CDR1 SGHRS and CDR2 YFSETQ. CDR3 nucleotides: TGCGCCAGCAGCCCCGGGAGCGCGAACTACGAGCAGTACTTC. Residues: CASSPGSANYEQYF.

Many counts were recorded for this clonotype. CDR3 sequence (DNA): TGCGCCAGCAGCTTGATGGACGGTAACTATGGCTACACCTTC. Translated: CASSLMDGNYGYTF. The genes are TRBV5-1 and TRBJ1-2, with D unclear. Germline V lookup: CDR1 SGHRS, CDR2 YFSETQ. The V end was cut by 1 base, the J end by 1 base, with 8 bases between. The CDR3 is 14 amino acids.

This clonotype was detected only a few times. V is TRBV5-1 and J is TRBJ2-7, with D possibly being TRBD1 or TRBD2 (5 bases each). This CDR3 is 16 amino acids long. Germline lookup yields CDR1 SGHRS and CDR2 YFSETQ. V was pared by 6 bases and J by 0 bases, with 19 bases between. The chain's CDR3 is CASTISPQGASYEQYF. CDR3 bases: TGCGCCAGCACCATTTCCCCCCAGGGAGCCTCCTACGAGCAGTACTTC.

This clonotype was detected many times. The chain employs TRBV29-1 and TRBJ1-2; D might be TRBD1 (6 bases). The germline V gene encodes CDR1 SQVTM and CDR2 ANQGSEA. This CDR3 region has 12 residues. Deletions cut 6 bases from V and 3 bases from J, with 11 bases between. CDR3 nucleotide sequence: TGCAGCGTGACCGGACAGCACTATGGCTACACCTTC. This gives the protein CSVTGQHYGYTF.

The table lists this clonotype with many counts. This chain joins TRBV20-1 and TRBJ2-7, with D maybe TRBD1 (6 bases). This CDR3 is 12 amino acids long. Trimming shortened V by 3 bases and J by 2 bases, and 8 bases separated the two germline ends. Germline-derived CDR1 and CDR2 are DFQATT and SNEGSKA (reference sequence). In nucleotides, the CDR3 is TGCAGTGCTAGTCCAGGGGCCTACGAGCAGTACTTC. Protein product: CSASPGAYEQYF.

The rearrangement uses TRBV7-3 and TRBJ2-1; possibly TRBD1 or TRBD2 for D (5 bases each). With 3 bases removed from V and 9 bases from J, the gap between germline ends came to 12 bases. CDR1 and CDR2 from the germline V gene are SGHTA and FQGTGA. The CDR3 is made up of 13 amino acids. The DNA for the CDR3 is TGTGCCAGCAGCTTGGGGACCCACGGTGAGCAGTTCTTC. It encodes CASSLGTHGEQFF.

This clonotype was detected many times. This chain links TRBV5-1 with TRBJ2-5, with no clear D. The CDR3 is 12 residues long. V lost 4 bases to trimming and J lost 0 bases, with 4 bases between them. The germline gives CDR1 SGHRS, CDR2 YFSETQ. CDR3 sequence reads: CASSINQETQYF. The CDR3 coding sequence is TGCGCCAGCAGCATAAACCAAGAGACCCAGTACTTC.

This clonotype occurred many times. This rearrangement joins TRBV5-1 to TRBJ2-3; 11 bases map to TRBD2. In germline, CDR1 is SGHRS, CDR2 YFSETQ. V trimming: 2 bases; J trimming: 4 bases; junction bases outside the gene matches: 12. The CDR3 runs to 18 residues. The CDR3 nucleotides are TGCGCCAGCAGCTTAACTAGCGGGAGCAACCTGGGCGCAGATACGCAGTATTTT. Amino acid sequence: CASSLTSGSNLGADTQYF.

V usage is TRBV5-1 and J usage is TRBJ2-5; 9 nucleotides agree with TRBD1. The V gene end was trimmed by 2 bases and the J gene end by 5 bases; junction bases not matched to a gene: 4. The germline V gene encodes CDR1 SGHRS and CDR2 YFSETQ. The CDR3 spans 14 residues. CDR3 sequence: CASSFGTGLETQYF. For the CDR3, the DNA is TGCGCCAGCAGCTTTGGGACAGGGCTGGAGACCCAGTACTTC.

This clonotype was seen more than once but under ten times. V is TRBV11-1 and J is TRBJ1-1, with TRBD1 as a possible D gene (6 bases). The CDR3 contains 12 residues. Germline V gene sequence: CDR1 SGHAT, CDR2 FQDESV (reference sequence). The germline V and J ends were trimmed by 5 bases and 7 bases, with 11 bases remaining between them. This CDR3 is CASSLGTYEAFF. The CDR3 DNA is TGTGCCAGCAGCCTCGGGACATATGAAGCTTTCTTT. The entire variable domain, with the rest obtained from reference TRBV11-1 and TRBJ1-1, is as follows: EAEVAQSPRYKITEKSQAVAFWCDPISGHATLYWYRQILGQGPELLVQFQDESVVDDSQLPKDRFSAERLKGVDSTLKIQPAELGDSAMYLCASSLGTYEAFFGQGTRLTVV.

V is TRBV18 and J is TRBJ2-7; D uncertain. This CDR3 contains 15 residues. Germline loops: CDR1 KGHSH, CDR2 LQKENI. With 3 bases removed from V and 0 bases from J, the gap between germline ends came to 12 bases. CDR3 nucleotide sequence: TGTGCCAGCTCACCCCCCCCGGCTACCTCCTACGAGCAGTACTTC. It encodes CASSPPPATSYEQYF.

This clonotype was seen ten or more times. This sequence joins TRBV7-8 and TRBJ2-1; D gene unclear. The germline CDR1 and CDR2 sequences are SGHVS and FQNEAQ. The CDR3 is 17 amino acids. Trimming shortened V by 5 bases and J by 0 bases, and 17 bases separated the two germline ends. This CDR3 reads CASSTPVVESSYNEQFF. The CDR3 DNA reads as TGTGCCAGCAGCACCCCCGTTGTGGAGAGCTCCTACAATGAGCAGTTCTTC.

In this sample, this clonotype turned up a few times. The rearrangement links TRBV20-1 to TRBJ2-6; TRBD1 matches 7 bases. V lost 6 bases, J lost 2 bases, and 13 bases stayed unmatched. The CDR3 length is 17 residues. CDR1 DFQATT and CDR2 SNEGSKA come from the germline V gene (reference sequence). The CDR3: CSAEDRERWAGANVLTF. As DNA, the CDR3 is TGCAGTGCAGAAGACAGGGAAAGGTGGGCTGGGGCCAACGTCCTGACTTTC.

This clonotype was counted many times. The chain joins TRBV5-6 to TRBJ2-2; the D call may be TRBD1 or TRBD2 (5 bases each). In germline, CDR1 is SGHDT, CDR2 YYEEEE. The CDR3 sequence is 14 residues long. Trimming left V 5 bases short and J 8 bases short, with 16 bases between. This chain's CDR3 is CASSRPRGAGELFF. The CDR3 region has the DNA TGTGCCAGCAGTAGGCCCCGAGGGGCGGGGGAGCTGTTTTTT.

This clonotype was seen a handful of times. The chain recombines TRBV10-3 with TRBJ2-1; weak D call: TRBD2 (6 bases). CDR1 ENHRY and CDR2 SYGVKD come from the germline V gene. V was cut by 4 bases and J by 8 bases, with 6 bases left in between. The CDR3 extends over 11 amino acids. The CDR3, as DNA: TGTGCCATCAGTGGCGGGGATGAGCAGTTCTTC. Its protein product is CAISGGDEQFF.

This clonotype was seen repeatedly, ten times or more. An end of the junction differs from the germline gene, which may be a read error. Here the CDR3 DNA reads TGCAGTGCTAGAGAGCCCGGACAGTTTCTCCTGTGGTTC. It translates to CSAREPGQFLLWF. V gene TRBV20-1 combines with J gene TRBJ2-1; tentatively, D is TRBD1 (6 bases). Germline V CDR1 and CDR2: DFQATT, SNEGSKA (reference sequence). The CDR3 runs to 13 residues.

This clonotype has a count of ten or more. The chain recombines TRBV20-1 with TRBJ2-1; TRBD2 agrees at 11 bases. The CDR3 contains 14 residues. Germline V gene lookup returns CDR1 DFQATT and CDR2 SNEGSKA (reference sequence). V lost 6 bases, J lost 6 bases, and 7 bases stayed unmatched. Here the CDR3 DNA reads TGCAGTGCGAAACTAGCGGGAGCTGGCAATGAGCAGTTCTTC. This sequence encodes CSAKLAGAGNEQFF.

This clonotype has a count of ten or more. The gene calls are TRBV5-1 and TRBJ1-2; 9 bases line up with TRBD1. J was trimmed by 2 bases and V by 2 bases; bases with no gene match: 4. The V gene's germline CDR1 is SGHRS and CDR2 YFSETQ. This CDR3 spans 15 amino acids. The CDR3 sequence: CASSLGGQGNYGYTF. In DNA form, the CDR3 reads TGCGCCAGCAGCTTAGGGGGACAGGGCAACTATGGCTACACCTTC.

This clonotype was counted many times. The chain couples TRBV28 to TRBJ2-1, with TRBD2 matching 8 bases. CDR3 length: 15 residues. CDR1 MDHEN and CDR2 SYDVKM come from the germline V gene. J gave up 1 base and V 5 bases, and 4 bases lay outside the gene matches. CDR3 sequence reads: CASSQTSESYNEQFF. CDR3 DNA sequence: TGTGCCAGCAGTCAGACTAGCGAATCCTACAATGAGCAGTTCTTC.

This clonotype has a count of ten or more. The chain has TRBV5-1 and TRBJ1-6; TRBD1 matches at 7 bases. V shed 0 bases and J 7 bases; nucleotides not matched to a gene: 4. This CDR3 is built from 15 residues. Per germline, CDR1 SGHRS and CDR2 YFSETQ. Here the CDR3 DNA reads TGCGCCAGCAGCTTGGGACAGGGAAGAAATTCACCCCTCCACTTT. This codes for CASSLGQGRNSPLHF.